This record covers a single T cell receptor beta chain. The antigen is not known. Here immunoSEQ multiplex PCR was the method, and the copy in TCRdb shows in-frame clones only, minus some. Counted here are about 180,000 clones, about nine tenths occurring once; the ten biggest clones make up approximately 1.8%. This sample stems from a study of T cell responses to AZD1222 COVID-19 vaccine. Findings of the study overall: Among spike-specific TCRs, nearly half reportedly target unmutated variant regions. Most donors were white British and more were female, and clonal diversity was possibly underestimated. Repertoire samples came only from after the peak T cell response.

With 4 bases clipped from V and 2 bases from J, the junction kept 4 bases outside the gene matches. The CDR3 runs to 14 residues. Germline V lookup: CDR1 SNHLY, CDR2 FYNNEI. J is TRBJ1-2 and V is TRBV2; 7 nucleotides align to TRBD1. This sequence originates from an adult who received the AZD1222 COVID-19 vaccine. Specimen: peripheral blood, collected 28 days after the second AZD1222 dose. The CDR3 protein is CASSVETGNYGYTF. CDR3 in DNA: TGTGCCAGCAGTGTTGAGACAGGGAACTATGGCTACACCTTC.